These T cell receptor beta chains were read from a single sample in a study of T cell responses to AZD1222 COVID-19 vaccine. The table came from immunoSEQ multiplex PCR; TCRdb's copy has only in-frame clones and leaves some out. The table includes roughly 120,000 clones, roughly 91% detected once. Sequences were derived from peripheral blood, sampled on day 0 of AZD1222 vaccination. The receptors come from an adult in good health. Both conserved end residues are trimmed from each CDR3.

>TRBJ2-7|TRBV18
ASSNEANEQY
>TRBJ1-5|TRBV2
ASRETGSNQPQH
>TRBJ2-3|TRBV6-5
ASSYTWGGPDTQY
>TRBJ1-1|TRBV28
ASKGGRALKSPEAF
>TRBJ1-2|TRBV5-6
ASSHWGGGHGYT
>TRBJ1-1|TRBV9
ASRRTANTEAF
>TRBJ1-2|TRBV9
ASSEAGVHGYT
>TRBJ2-3|TRBV29-1
SGDRTSTDTQY
>TRBJ2-7|TRBV6-5
ASIEFRDRDYEQY
>TRBJ2-7|TRBV19
ASSIAGGSSYEQY
>TRBJ2-7|TRBV28
ASGKDTYYEQY
>TRBJ1-2|TRBV20-1
SAGRTGEYT
>TRBJ1-1|TRBV19
ASSITGRGTEAF
>TRBJ1-1|TRBV5-5
ASSLRPGSLLVDTEAF
>TRBJ2-2|TRBV6-6
ASSYSTGDTGELF
>TRBJ2-3|TRBV2
ASRGRDRSTDTQY
>TRBJ1-1|TRBV10-3
AISDTQGASAF
>TRBJ1-1|TRBV27
ATLSRTGGMNTEAF
>TRBJ1-5|TRBV10-1
ASSDPPDITGLGQPQH
>TRBJ2-2|TRBV29-1
SVALNRASGVSNTGELF
>TRBJ1-2|TRBV2
ASSVLTGHGYT
>TRBJ1-2|TRBV18
ASSPLTQSTTIYGYT
>TRBJ2-7|TRBV15
ATSLGGHQNYEQY
>TRBJ1-2|TRBV5-6
ASSLGGQPQLNYGYT
>TRBJ2-2|TRBV5-1
ASSGAGGPNTGELF
>TRBJ1-2|TRBV5-1
ASSFHSSYGYT
>TRBJ1-5|TRBV28
ASSGGADTSNQPQH
>TRBJ1-1|TRBV5-7
ASSLKDRGRGTEAF
>TRBJ2-1|TRBV19
ASSNRGEQF
>TRBJ2-1|TRBV7-8
ASSYLTIHSGGAPNEQF
>TRBJ2-7|TRBV13
ASSSLQGEGGLYEQY
>TRBJ2-1|TRBV30
AWSDQGHGMYNEQF
>TRBJ2-1|TRBV18
ASSPSSGSWNEQF
>TRBJ2-2|TRBV6-5
ASSYRGGVTGELF
>TRBJ1-3|TRBV5-6
ASSFGSSSSGNTIY
>TRBJ2-3|TRBV6-1
ASSDRGLAYTDTQY
>TRBJ1-2|TRBV7-6
ASSPGMGYGYT
>TRBJ2-2|TRBV19
ASSMGTTLRSGSTGELF
>TRBJ1-6|TRBV24-1
ATSDSPPTSGKRLSSYNSPLH
>TRBJ1-1|TRBV5-4
ASSAGQGSATEAF
>TRBJ2-1|TRBV7-9
ASSLAVGGPYNEQF
>TRBJ2-7|TRBV27
ASSLRDSLSYEQY
>TRBJ2-3|TRBV4-1
ASSQASPRGATDTQY
>TRBJ2-7|TRBV30
AWQEGTSGYEQY
>TRBJ1-2|TRBV7-2
ASSIYRQGGANYGYT
>TRBJ2-5|TRBV2
ASSFDNPQTQY
>TRBJ1-1|TRBV4-1
ASSLVNDTEAF
>TRBJ1-5|TRBV6-6
ASSYGDRGEGQPQH
>TRBJ2-7|TRBV6-2/TRBV6-3
ASSRTGTYEQY
>TRBJ2-3|TRBV7-6
ASSPDRLTDTQY
>TRBJ2-3|TRBV28
ASSPLRDRGITRRDTQY
>TRBJ1-2|TRBV5-1
ASSSGQGGNYGYT
>TRBJ2-5|TRBV7-9
ASSLRQGIRETQY